One T cell receptor beta chain is described in this entry. Its antigen is unknown. This record belongs to a study of post-analysis software for immune sequencing data. Libraries were made from TCR beta cDNA, and they carried unique molecular identifiers. Each sample of about 0.95 to 11 million input T cells yielded about 500,000 cDNA molecules, so each molecule approximated one T cell. Each CDR3 protein is one row after TCRdb ran MiXCR on the PCR reads. The data hold approximately 730,000 distinct CDR3 sequences, with just over 45% observed a single time. The CDR3 spans 16 residues. The germline V gene has CDR1 DFQATT and CDR2 SNEGSKA (reference sequence). Trimming cost V 6 bases and J 3 bases, with 23 bases left between them. Findings and limits, study-wide: Controls showed lower frequencies than patients for a few TRBV segments, and TRBV5-6, TRBV5-1 and TRBV20-1 were among these.

This receptor was taken from a girl under 18 with multiple sclerosis. The specimen sequenced was blood. The chain uses TRBV20-1 and TRBJ1-1, with D possibly TRBD1 on 5 matching bases. The DNA for the CDR3 is TGCAGTGCCCAGAGCGGGAGTGGGACCGTGGACACTGAAGCTTTCTTT. Encoded protein: CSAQSGSGTVDTEAFF.